What follows is one T cell receptor (beta chain) and its context. Its specificity is unknown. This record comes from a study of cytomegalovirus exposure and HLA in healthy donors. The assay was immunoSEQ multiplex PCR, and TCRdb's table has in-frame clones only and misses some. The table lists 95,000 to 150,000 clones, 89% of them singletons. Trimming left V 2 bases short and J 0 bases short, with 17 bases between. The CDR3 has 18 residues. The germline CDR1 and CDR2 sequences are LNHDA and SQIVND (reference sequence). It was the roughly 130-subject validation cohort, separate from the approximately 700-subject first cohort, to which the donors belonged. Study-level results: The study recorded over 150 TCR beta chains that were cytomegalovirus-associated.

The chain has TRBV19 and TRBJ1-5; D is unresolved. This clonotype was sampled from a woman aged 18-29 years in good health and CMV-seronegative. The sequenced material came from PBMCs. The CDR3 sequence: CASSIFLRSRISNQPQHF. The CDR3 region has the DNA TGTGCCAGTAGTATATTCCTCCGTAGCCGGATTAGCAATCAGCCCCAGCATTTT.